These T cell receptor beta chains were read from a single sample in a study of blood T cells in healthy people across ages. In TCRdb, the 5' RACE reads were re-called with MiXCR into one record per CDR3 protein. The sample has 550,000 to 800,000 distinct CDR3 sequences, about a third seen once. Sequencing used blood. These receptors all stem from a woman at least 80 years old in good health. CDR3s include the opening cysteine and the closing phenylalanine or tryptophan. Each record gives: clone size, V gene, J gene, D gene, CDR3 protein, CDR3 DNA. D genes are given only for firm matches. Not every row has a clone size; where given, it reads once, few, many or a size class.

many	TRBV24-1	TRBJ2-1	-	CATSGRNEQFF	TGTGCCACCAGTGGAAGGAATGAGCAGTTCTTC
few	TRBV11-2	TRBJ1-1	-	CASSPGVQANTEAFF	TGTGCCAGCAGCCCGGGTGTACAGGCGAACACTGAAGCTTTCTTT
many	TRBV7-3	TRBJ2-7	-	CARGGIPLYF	TGTGCCAGGGGGGGAATTCCCCTGTACTTC
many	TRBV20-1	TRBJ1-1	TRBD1	CSAPEGGRGRLLNTEAFF	TGCAGTGCTCCGGAGGGGGGCAGGGGGCGTCTCTTGAACACTGAAGCTTTCTTT
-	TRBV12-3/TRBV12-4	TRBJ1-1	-	CASRVTGQNTEAFF	TGTGCCAGCAGGGTCACGGGACAGAACACTGAAGCTTTCTTT
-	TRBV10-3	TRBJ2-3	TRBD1	CAIRKRGQQVGTDTQYF	TGTGCCATCAGGAAGAGGGGACAGCAAGTAGGCACAGATACGCAGTATTTT
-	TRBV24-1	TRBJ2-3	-	CATSDFGTDTQYF	TGTGCCACCAGTGATTTTGGCACAGATACGCAGTATTTT
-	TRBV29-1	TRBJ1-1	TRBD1	CSVEGDRTNTEAFF	TGCAGCGTTGAGGGGGACAGGACGAACACTGAAGCTTTCTTT
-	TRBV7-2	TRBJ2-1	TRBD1	CASGVDRGSIEQFF	TGTGCCTCAGGGGTCGACAGGGGGTCTATTGAGCAGTTCTTC
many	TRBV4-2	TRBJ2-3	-	CASSQGSRQNTDTQYF	TGTGCCAGCAGCCAAGGTTCGAGACAAAACACAGATACGCAGTATTTT
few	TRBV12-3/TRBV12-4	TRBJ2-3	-	CASSLGADAQYF	TGTGCCAGCAGTTTAGGGGCAGATGCGCAGTATTTT
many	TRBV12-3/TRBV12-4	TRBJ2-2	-	CASDLGANTGELFF	TGTGCCAGCGATTTGGGGGCTAACACCGGGGAGCTGTTTTTT
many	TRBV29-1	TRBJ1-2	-	CSVETPNRGNYGYTF	TGCAGCGTTGAGACCCCCAATCGGGGTAACTATGGCTACACCTTC
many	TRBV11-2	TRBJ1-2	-	CASSFNGDGYTF	TGTGCCAGCAGCTTCAACGGGGATGGCTACACCTTC
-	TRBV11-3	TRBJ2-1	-	CASSKRPSGDEQFF	TGTGCCAGCAGCAAACGACCCTCCGGGGATGAGCAGTTCTTC